A single sample is the source of the 32 T cell receptor beta chains below, sequenced in a study of blood T cells in healthy people across ages. A second about 6 to 12 cycle PCR used barcoded and J-beta primers. TCRdb called the 5' RACE reads again in MiXCR, with one record for every CDR3 protein. The sample holds approximately 690,000 distinct CDR3 sequences, roughly 53% seen once. Source material: blood. Source of these receptors: a man in his fifties or sixties in good health.

This clonotype was found a few times. The chain employs TRBV20-1 and TRBJ2-3; D perhaps matches TRBD2 (6 bases). V shed 3 bases and J shed 0 bases, with 13 bases lying between them. Germline lookup yields CDR1 DFQATT and CDR2 SNEGSKA (reference sequence). The CDR3 has 15 residues. This chain's CDR3 is CSASSLAISTDTQYF. The CDR3 coding sequence is TGCAGTGCTAGTAGTCTAGCGATTAGCACAGATACGCAGTATTTT.

The sample holds one count of this clonotype. V gene TRBV4-2 combines with J gene TRBJ2-3; TRBD2 matches at 8 bases. CDR3 length: 20 residues. V lost 0 bases and J lost 0; bases outside the gene matches: 14. CDR1 LGHNA and CDR2 YNFKEQ come from the germline V gene. The DNA for the CDR3 is TGTGCCAGCAGCCAAGACTGGGAGACCTGGCTAGCGGGTAGCACAGATACGCAGTATTTT. This gives the protein CASSQDWETWLAGSTDTQYF.

This chain links TRBV12-3 or TRBV12-4 with TRBJ1-2, with a possible D match to TRBD1 (6 bases). This CDR3 contains 14 residues. Between the trimmed V and J ends, which lost 6 bases and 4 bases, there was a span of 15 bases. This CDR3 is CASSPQGPFYGYTF. CDR3 coding DNA: TGTGCCAGCAGCCCACAGGGCCCTTTCTATGGCTACACCTTC.

The chain recombines TRBV12-3 or TRBV12-4 with TRBJ2-4; 10 nucleotides line up with TRBD2. The J call is doubtful: the DNA matches TRBJ2-7 better. This CDR3 spans 14 amino acids. CDR3 sequence reads: CASSSQRGGYEQYF. CDR3 coding DNA: TGTGCCAGCAGTTCTCAGCGGGGGGGTTACGAGCAGTACTTC.

This chain uses TRBV10-2 with TRBJ2-3, with TRBD2 matching 8 bases. Germline CDR1 and CDR2: WSHSY and SAAADI. The V and J ends lost 7 bases and 6 bases, in that order; junction bases with no gene match: 6. The CDR3 is made up of 13 amino acids. The CDR3 nucleotides read TGCGCCAGCACGGGGGGGCTGGCCGATACGCAGTATTTT. Encoded protein: CASTGGLADTQYF.

The chain employs TRBV3-1 and TRBJ1-2, with a possible D match to TRBD1 (5 bases). The length of the CDR3 is 15 residues. With 0 bases removed from V and 5 bases from J, the gap between germline ends came to 13 bases. The germline V gene encodes CDR1 LGHDT and CDR2 YNNKEL (reference sequence). CDR3 bases: TGTGCCAGCAGCCAAGATGTCACAGGAAATTATGGCTACACCTTC. It encodes CASSQDVTGNYGYTF.

The chain recombines TRBV9 with TRBJ1-6, with 12 nucleotides matching TRBD1. The germline CDR1 and CDR2 sequences are SGDLS and YYNGEE. V was clipped by 3 bases and J by 10 bases; unmatched bases: 5. The CDR3 extends over 15 amino acids. The CDR3 loop reads CASSAGTGGASPLHF. DNA of the CDR3: TGTGCCAGCAGCGCCGGGACAGGGGGCGCCTCACCCCTCCACTTT.

This clonotype was counted between two and nine times. This chain connects TRBV10-3 to TRBJ2-3, with a tentative D call TRBD2 (5 bases). The V end was cut by 10 bases, the J end by 0 bases, with 23 bases between. Per germline, CDR1 ENHRY and CDR2 SYGVKD. CDR3 size: 17 residues. The CDR3 sequence: CATTNRFKRESTDTQYF. CDR3 in DNA: TGTGCCACCACAAACCGCTTCAAGAGGGAAAGCACAGATACGCAGTATTTT.

This clonotype was observed at least ten times. This chain connects TRBV20-1 to TRBJ2-5, with unresolved D. Germline V lookup: CDR1 DFQATT, CDR2 SNEGSKA (reference sequence). The V end lost 2 bases, the J end lost 2 bases, and 3 bases lay between the germline ends. The CDR3 has 11 residues. CDR3 amino acids: CSARPQETQYF. The CDR3 nucleotides read TGCAGTGCTAGACCGCAAGAGACCCAGTACTTC.

The V call is TRBV29-1, the J call TRBJ2-1; no firm D call. The germline CDR1 and CDR2 sequences are SQVTM and ANQGSEA. V was clipped by 6 bases and J by 5 bases, with 5 bases between them. The CDR3 totals 10 residues. The CDR3 sequence is CSVRNNEQFF. The CDR3 nucleotides read TGCAGCGTGCGGAACAATGAGCAGTTCTTC.

The genes are TRBV6-5 and TRBJ2-5; D not resolved. Germline V lookup: CDR1 MNHEY, CDR2 SVGAGI. The CDR3 extends over 15 amino acids. The V end was cut by 3 bases, the J end by 0 bases, with 11 bases between. CDR3 protein: CASSYLVGNQETQYF. DNA of the CDR3: TGTGCCAGCAGTTATTTGGTAGGGAACCAAGAGACCCAGTACTTC.

The CDR3, as DNA: TGTGCCACCAGCAGGGAGCCCGGGCTCACCTACGAGCAGTACTTC. Residues: CATSREPGLTYEQYF. The rearrangement joins TRBV15 to TRBJ2-7, with no clear D. V lost 3 bases and J lost 2, with 14 bases in between. The CDR3 has 15 residues. CDR1 is LNHNV and CDR2 is YYDKDF in the germline V gene (reference sequence).

This chain links TRBV5-1 with TRBJ2-3, with 7 bases fitting TRBD1. Germline CDR1 reads SGHRS; CDR2 reads YFSETQ. The length of the CDR3 is 13 residues. Trimming cost V 6 bases and J 3 bases; bases outside gene matches: 4. The CDR3 reads CASKQGLTDTQYF. Written as DNA, the CDR3 is TGCGCCAGCAAACAGGGGCTTACAGATACGCAGTATTTT.

The V and J genes are TRBV6-2 or TRBV6-3 and TRBJ1-2; no firm D call. This CDR3 has 16 residues. Germline V gene sequence: CDR1 MNHEY, CDR2 SVGEGT. Trimming cost V 7 bases and J 2 bases, with 20 bases left between them. The CDR3: CASTYSHTLTNYGYTF. CDR3 nucleotide sequence: TGTGCCAGCACCTATTCCCACACTTTGACAAACTATGGCTACACCTTC.

The rearrangement uses TRBV27 and TRBJ2-5; unclear D gene. V shed 3 bases and J shed 0 bases, with 5 bases lying between them. CDR1 and CDR2 from the germline V gene are MNHEY and SMNVEV (reference sequence). This CDR3 is 13 amino acids long. In nucleotides, the CDR3 is TGTGCCAGCAGTTTTGTTTACCAAGAGACCCAGTACTTC. This translates into CASSFVYQETQYF.

The genes are TRBV4-1 and TRBJ2-7; possibly TRBD1 for D (7 bases). The ends were cut back, 0 bases at V and 2 bases at J, with 20 bases in the middle. The length of the CDR3 is 18 residues. CDR1 MGHRA and CDR2 YSYEKL come from the germline V gene. The CDR3, as DNA: TGCGCCAGCAGCCAAGATCCTCAGCGGGCAGGGGGTGCCTACGAGCAGTACTTC. Translated: CASSQDPQRAGGAYEQYF.

The chain uses TRBV6-6 and TRBJ2-7; maybe TRBD2 (6 bases). The CDR3 runs to 13 residues. Germline V gene sequence: CDR1 MNHNY, CDR2 SVGAGI (reference sequence). Trimming left V 2 bases short and J 7 bases short, with 12 bases between. Here the CDR3 reads CASSYGRDGEQYF. The DNA for the CDR3 is TGTGCCAGCAGTTACGGGCGGGATGGAGAGCAGTACTTC.

The genes are TRBV12-3 or TRBV12-4 and TRBJ2-4; D not certain. V lost 5 bases and J lost 0, with 11 bases in between. This CDR3 spans 15 amino acids. DNA of the CDR3: TGTGCCAGCAGTAACCAGGTGATAGCCAAAAACATTCAGTACTTC. Amino acids: CASSNQVIAKNIQYF.

The V gene is TRBV2, the J gene TRBJ2-5; D possibly corresponds to TRBD1 (6 bases). The V end was cut by 7 bases, the J end by 1 base, with 13 bases between. Germline CDR1 SNHLY, CDR2 FYNNEI. This CDR3 contains 14 residues. Here the CDR3 reads CASTREQGQETQYF. The CDR3 nucleotides are TGTGCCAGCACTAGGGAACAGGGCCAAGAGACCCAGTACTTC.

The J gene is TRBJ1-1, the V gene TRBV20-1, with D unresolved. The length of the CDR3 is 12 residues. The germline V gene has CDR1 DFQATT and CDR2 SNEGSKA (reference sequence). The V end was cut by 7 bases, the J end by 0 bases, with 9 bases between. The CDR3 spells CSGEEVNTEAFF. CDR3 sequence (DNA): TGCAGTGGTGAGGAAGTGAACACTGAAGCTTTCTTT.

This clonotype was counted between two and nine times. The rearrangement uses TRBV20-1 and TRBJ2-5, with D perhaps matching TRBD1 (6 bases). The CDR3 is 14 residues long. Per germline, CDR1 DFQATT and CDR2 SNEGSKA (reference sequence). Trimming took off 0 bases at V and 6 bases at J, with 14 bases between the two ends. CDR3: CSARDDLGGKTQYF. CDR3 DNA: TGCAGTGCTAGAGACGACCTAGGGGGAAAGACCCAGTACTTC.

As concerns this clonotype: One end of the junction varies from germline; a read error may be responsible. The rearrangement joins TRBV29-1 to TRBJ2-3; D remains ambiguous. Germline-derived CDR1 and CDR2 are SQVTM and ANQGSEA. This CDR3 region has 14 residues. The CDR3 DNA is TGCAGCGTTGATTTGACAAGAAGCACTGATACGCAGTATTTT. Protein sequence: CSVDLTRSTDTQYF.

The V gene is TRBV20-1, the J gene TRBJ1-4, with a possible D match to TRBD1 (5 bases). V lost 5 bases and J 0 bases, leaving 13 bases between the germline ends. Germline V gene data show CDR1 as DFQATT and CDR2 as SNEGSKA (reference sequence). The CDR3 extends over 15 amino acids. This chain's CDR3 is CSAEGSSATNEKLFF. The CDR3 nucleotides are TGCAGTGCTGAGGGGTCGTCTGCAACTAATGAAAAACTGTTTTTT.

This clonotype was detected a few times. The chain couples TRBV29-1 to TRBJ2-5, with 7 bases aligning to TRBD1. CDR3 length equals 14 residues. The germline CDR1 and CDR2 sequences are SQVTM and ANQGSEA. V was pared by 4 bases and J by 2 bases, with 7 bases of the junction left unmatched. The CDR3 nucleotides read TGCAGCGTTGCCAGGGGGACAGTTCAAGAGACCCAGTACTTC. This codes for CSVARGTVQETQYF.

The chain is built from TRBV11-2 and TRBJ2-2, with 9 bases matching TRBD2. Unmatched junction bases numbered 12, after V lost 4 bases and J lost 0 bases. CDR3 length equals 19 residues. Germline V CDR1 and CDR2: SGHAT, FQNNGV. CDR3 region: CASSSLRAGGPSNTGELFF. Here the CDR3 DNA reads TGTGCCAGCAGCTCACTCCGAGCGGGGGGCCCTTCGAACACCGGGGAGCTGTTTTTT.

The chain has TRBV25-1 and TRBJ1-6; 7 bases are a match to TRBD1. Germline-derived CDR1 and CDR2 are MGHDK and SYGVNS. V lost 4 bases to trimming and J lost 10 bases; unmatched junction nucleotides: 4. This CDR3 comprises 13 residues. The CDR3 sequence is CASSGQGESPLHF. CDR3 sequence (DNA): TGTGCCAGCAGTGGACAGGGTGAATCACCCCTCCACTTT.

This clonotype appeared once. The gene calls are TRBV12-3 or TRBV12-4 and TRBJ2-5; maybe TRBD2 (6 bases). The CDR3 has 16 amino acids. V was clipped by 6 bases and J by 0 bases, with 17 bases between them. Here the CDR3 reads CASSQNTGRNQETQYF. DNA of the CDR3: TGTGCCAGCAGCCAAAACACGGGGAGGAACCAAGAGACCCAGTACTTC.

A few counts support this clonotype. This rearrangement joins TRBV4-1 to TRBJ1-4; 9 nucleotides align to TRBD1. V lost 4 bases to trimming and J lost 8 bases; unmatched junction nucleotides: 8. This CDR3 spans 15 amino acids. Germline V gene sequence: CDR1 MGHRA, CDR2 YSYEKL. The CDR3 sequence is CASSRRTGEVEKLFF. CDR3 sequence (DNA): TGCGCCAGCAGCCGAAGGACAGGGGAGGTGGAAAAACTGTTTTTT.

This clonotype was observed many times. V usage is TRBV6-1 and J usage is TRBJ1-5; 8 nucleotides agree with TRBD1. J lost 7 bases, V lost 4 bases, and 6 bases had no gene match. Germline V CDR1 and CDR2: MNHNS, SASEGT. This CDR3 has 14 amino acids. CDR3 sequence: CASSGDRFGQPQHF. The CDR3 coding sequence is TGTGCCAGCAGTGGGGACAGGTTTGGACAGCCCCAGCATTTT.

V and J are TRBV4-2 and TRBJ2-5, with no clear D. Germline-derived CDR1 and CDR2 are LGHNA and YNFKEQ. V dropped 0 bases and J dropped 4 bases, with 9 bases sitting between them. This CDR3 has 14 residues. DNA for the CDR3: TGTGCCAGCAGCCAAGATCTATCCCCAGAGACCCAGTACTTC. Translated, it gives CASSQDLSPETQYF.

This chain uses TRBV2 with TRBJ2-7; 9 nucleotides line up with TRBD1. With V trimmed by 11 bases and J by 1 base, 6 bases remained unmatched. The CDR3 sequence is 13 residues long. Germline V gene sequence: CDR1 SNHLY, CDR2 FYNNEI. CDR3 residues: CAHRDRVSYEQYF. CDR3 DNA: TGTGCCCACCGGGACAGGGTTTCCTACGAGCAGTACTTC.

The sample holds a few counts of this clonotype. This CDR3 reads CSVRRGGRQETQYF. As DNA, the CDR3 is TGCAGCGTTCGTCGGGGGGGCCGACAAGAGACCCAGTACTTC. The chain employs TRBV29-1 and TRBJ2-5; TRBD2 matches at 8 bases. The V gene's germline CDR1 is SQVTM and CDR2 ANQGSEA. V was pared by 5 bases and J by 2 bases, with 7 bases of the junction left unmatched. This CDR3 has 14 amino acids.